This is a list of T cell receptor beta chains from one sample in a study of shared clonotypes between healthy human individuals. Produced via immunoSEQ multiplex PCR; TCRdb's table is partial and in-frame only. The sample lists hundreds of thousands of clones, about 97% occurring once. The specimen sequenced was naive CD8+ T cells sorted from blood. The receptors shown here come from a man aged 30 to 45 in good health. Both conserved end residues are part of each CDR3. Fields, in order: J gene, D gene, clone size, V gene, CDR3 protein, CDR3 DNA. The D gene is left open where the match is weak. A row's size may be missing; if present it is once, few, many or a size class.

j_call: TRBJ2-5
d_call: .
clone_size: few
v_call: TRBV7-8
cdr3_aa: CASSLANPQETQYF
cdr3_nt: TGTGCCAGCAGCTTAGCGAACCCACAAGAGACCCAGTACTTC

j_call: TRBJ2-5
d_call: .
clone_size: once
v_call: TRBV7-3
cdr3_aa: CASSLSGQGETQYF
cdr3_nt: TGTGCCAGCAGCTTAAGTGGCCAGGGGGAGACCCAGTACTTC

j_call: TRBJ2-3
d_call: .
clone_size: .
v_call: TRBV27
cdr3_aa: CASSLSFIRRGHYTDTQYF
cdr3_nt: TGTGCCAGCAGTTTATCTTTTATTCGACGGGGACACTACACAGATACGCAGTATTTT

j_call: TRBJ2-2
d_call: TRBD1
clone_size: .
v_call: TRBV27
cdr3_aa: CASSSGQGVGELFF
cdr3_nt: TGTGCCAGCAGTTCAGGACAGGGCGTCGGGGAGCTGTTTTTT

j_call: TRBJ2-7
d_call: TRBD2
clone_size: .
v_call: TRBV7-9
cdr3_aa: CASSLLTSGGYEQYF
cdr3_nt: TGTGCCAGCAGCCTTTTGACTAGCGGGGGATACGAGCAGTACTTC

j_call: TRBJ2-7
d_call: .
clone_size: .
v_call: TRBV7-6
cdr3_aa: CASSLYGGSYEQYF
cdr3_nt: TGTGCCAGCAGCTTATACGGGGGTTCCTACGAGCAGTACTTC

j_call: TRBJ2-7
d_call: .
clone_size: .
v_call: TRBV6-1
cdr3_aa: CASSEARSLWGYEQYF
cdr3_nt: TGTGCCAGCAGTGAAGCCCGTAGTCTATGGGGCTACGAGCAGTACTTC

j_call: TRBJ2-7
d_call: TRBD2
clone_size: .
v_call: TRBV6-5
cdr3_aa: CASSYEAGGGPYEQYF
cdr3_nt: TGTGCCAGCAGTTACGAAGCGGGAGGGGGGCCCTACGAGCAGTACTTC

j_call: TRBJ2-3
d_call: TRBD1
clone_size: .
v_call: TRBV27
cdr3_aa: CATRLRRDRVTDTQYF
cdr3_nt: TGTGCCACCAGACTCCGCCGGGACAGGGTCACAGATACGCAGTATTTT

j_call: TRBJ1-1
d_call: .
clone_size: .
v_call: TRBV29-1
cdr3_aa: CSVTSTVATEAFF
cdr3_nt: TGCAGCGTTACCTCGACTGTTGCCACTGAAGCTTTCTTT

j_call: TRBJ2-1
d_call: TRBD2
clone_size: .
v_call: TRBV4-3
cdr3_aa: CASSQDEASGGDEQFF
cdr3_nt: TGCGCCAGCAGCCAAGATGAGGCTAGCGGGGGCGATGAGCAGTTCTTC

j_call: TRBJ1-2
d_call: TRBD1
clone_size: .
v_call: TRBV11-2
cdr3_aa: CASSLWASTGNTF
cdr3_nt: TGTGCCAGCAGCTTATGGGCTTCGACAGGGAACACCTTC

j_call: TRBJ1-5
d_call: .
clone_size: .
v_call: TRBV28
cdr3_aa: CASSSRGSNQPQHF
cdr3_nt: TGTGCCAGCAGTTCCCGAGGAAGCAATCAGCCCCAGCATTTT

j_call: TRBJ1-1
d_call: .
clone_size: .
v_call: TRBV5-4
cdr3_aa: CASSSPRDSTEAFF
cdr3_nt: TGTGCCAGCAGCTCCCCCAGGGATAGCACTGAAGCTTTCTTT

j_call: TRBJ2-1
d_call: .
clone_size: .
v_call: TRBV29-1
cdr3_aa: CSVATGDLINNEQFF
cdr3_nt: TGCAGCGTCGCTACCGGGGACCTGATAAACAATGAGCAGTTCTTC

j_call: TRBJ2-7
d_call: .
clone_size: .
v_call: TRBV4-1
cdr3_aa: CASSPPGGHSYEQYF
cdr3_nt: TGCGCCAGCAGCCCCCCGGGGGGACACTCCTACGAGCAGTACTTC

j_call: TRBJ2-7
d_call: .
clone_size: .
v_call: TRBV5-3
cdr3_aa: CARSSWRAYEQYF
cdr3_nt: TGTGCCAGAAGCTCATGGCGGGCTTACGAGCAGTACTTC

j_call: TRBJ2-7
d_call: .
clone_size: .
v_call: TRBV7-8
cdr3_aa: CASSLGFGAYEQYF
cdr3_nt: TGTGCCAGCAGCTTAGGGTTCGGAGCTTACGAGCAGTACTTC

j_call: TRBJ1-5
d_call: TRBD1
clone_size: .
v_call: TRBV7-9
cdr3_aa: CASSHVQGAVNQPQHF
cdr3_nt: TGTGCCAGCAGCCACGTCCAGGGGGCGGTCAATCAGCCCCAGCATTTT

j_call: TRBJ1-4
d_call: .
clone_size: .
v_call: TRBV7-9
cdr3_aa: CASSPVGPATNEKLFF
cdr3_nt: TGTGCCAGCAGCCCAGTGGGACCGGCAACTAATGAAAAACTGTTTTTT

j_call: TRBJ2-7
d_call: TRBD1
clone_size: .
v_call: TRBV4-1
cdr3_aa: CASSRTPGQTYEQYF
cdr3_nt: TGCGCCAGCAGCCGGACTCCGGGACAGACCTACGAGCAGTACTTC

j_call: TRBJ2-1
d_call: .
clone_size: .
v_call: TRBV4-1
cdr3_aa: CASSQATYSSYNEQFF
cdr3_nt: TGCGCCAGCAGCCAAGCCACGTACAGCTCCTACAATGAGCAGTTCTTC

j_call: TRBJ2-5
d_call: .
clone_size: .
v_call: TRBV11-2
cdr3_aa: CASSSAGNLETQYF
cdr3_nt: TGTGCCAGCAGCTCCGCGGGGAATCTAGAGACCCAGTACTTC

j_call: TRBJ2-7
d_call: TRBD1
clone_size: .
v_call: TRBV27
cdr3_aa: CASSLVSDRGHEQYF
cdr3_nt: TGTGCCAGCAGTCTCGTTTCGGACAGGGGCCACGAGCAGTACTTC

j_call: TRBJ2-7
d_call: .
clone_size: .
v_call: TRBV9
cdr3_aa: CASSLGGADSYEQYF
cdr3_nt: TGTGCCAGCAGCCTAGGGGGGGCGGACTCCTACGAGCAGTACTTC

j_call: TRBJ2-4
d_call: .
clone_size: .
v_call: TRBV15
cdr3_aa: CATSPGLTKNIQYF
cdr3_nt: TGTGCCACCAGCCCCGGACTGACCAAAAACATTCAGTACTTC

j_call: TRBJ2-1
d_call: .
clone_size: .
v_call: TRBV7-9
cdr3_aa: CASSLEAFGSVRNEQFF
cdr3_nt: TGTGCCAGCAGCTTAGAGGCTTTCGGGAGCGTCCGCAATGAGCAGTTCTTC

j_call: TRBJ2-3
d_call: .
clone_size: .
v_call: TRBV27
cdr3_aa: CASSLAGRDTDTQYF
cdr3_nt: TGTGCCAGCAGTTTGGCCGGCAGGGACACAGATACGCAGTATTTT

j_call: TRBJ2-1
d_call: TRBD2
clone_size: .
v_call: TRBV7-9
cdr3_aa: CASSPSWTSGSGPYNEQFF
cdr3_nt: TGTGCCAGCAGCCCATCTTGGACTAGCGGGAGCGGTCCATACAATGAGCAGTTCTTC

j_call: TRBJ2-1
d_call: TRBD2
clone_size: .
v_call: TRBV7-8
cdr3_aa: CASSLPRTSGTYNEQFF
cdr3_nt: TGTGCCAGCAGCTTACCACGGACTAGCGGGACCTACAATGAGCAGTTCTTC

j_call: TRBJ2-7
d_call: .
clone_size: .
v_call: TRBV21-1
cdr3_aa: CASSMQGPTYEQYF
cdr3_nt: TGTGCCAGCAGCATGCAGGGCCCTACCTACGAGCAGTACTTC

j_call: TRBJ1-1
d_call: .
clone_size: once
v_call: TRBV27
cdr3_aa: CASAARAWALMNTEAFF
cdr3_nt: TGTGCCAGCGCCGCCCGGGCATGGGCGTTGATGAACACTGAAGCTTTCTTT

j_call: TRBJ2-5
d_call: .
clone_size: .
v_call: TRBV7-9
cdr3_aa: CASSRLAETQYF
cdr3_nt: TGTGCCAGCAGCCGCCTCGCGGAGACCCAGTACTTC

j_call: TRBJ2-3
d_call: TRBD1
clone_size: .
v_call: TRBV6-5
cdr3_aa: CASSLGTAPTTDTQYF
cdr3_nt: TGTGCCAGCAGTTTGGGGACAGCCCCTACCACAGATACGCAGTATTTT

j_call: TRBJ2-1
d_call: .
clone_size: .
v_call: TRBV7-2
cdr3_aa: CASSLPPGDEQFF
cdr3_nt: TGTGCCAGCAGCCTTCCACCCGGCGATGAGCAGTTCTTC

j_call: TRBJ2-3
d_call: .
clone_size: once
v_call: TRBV7-9
cdr3_aa: CASNLPDTQYF
cdr3_nt: TGTGCCAGCAACTTACCGGATACGCAGTATTTT

j_call: TRBJ2-2
d_call: .
clone_size: .
v_call: TRBV7-9
cdr3_aa: CASSRNTGELFF
cdr3_nt: TGTGCCAGCAGTCGTAACACCGGGGAGCTGTTTTTT

j_call: TRBJ2-1
d_call: TRBD1
clone_size: .
v_call: TRBV27
cdr3_aa: CASSSSLTGAPVNEQFF
cdr3_nt: TGTGCCAGCAGTTCCTCCCTGACAGGGGCGCCGGTTAATGAGCAGTTCTTC

j_call: TRBJ2-7
d_call: .
clone_size: .
v_call: TRBV27
cdr3_aa: CASSLRDRSYEQYF
cdr3_nt: TGTGCCAGCAGTTTGCGGGACCGCTCCTACGAGCAGTACTTC

j_call: TRBJ2-1
d_call: .
clone_size: .
v_call: TRBV5-4
cdr3_aa: CASSLSGTHEQFF
cdr3_nt: TGTGCCAGCAGCTTGTCCGGTACCCATGAGCAGTTCTTC

j_call: TRBJ1-4
d_call: .
clone_size: .
v_call: TRBV4-1
cdr3_aa: CASSQAPRTARNEKLFF
cdr3_nt: TGCGCCAGCAGCCAAGCCCCTCGGACAGCGCGAAATGAAAAACTGTTTTTT

j_call: TRBJ1-1
d_call: .
clone_size: once
v_call: TRBV7-2
cdr3_aa: CASSLDGGLNTEAFF
cdr3_nt: TGTGCCAGCAGCTTAGACGGGGGGTTGAACACTGAAGCTTTCTTT

j_call: TRBJ2-1
d_call: .
clone_size: .
v_call: TRBV11-3
cdr3_aa: CASSLDNEQFF
cdr3_nt: TGTGCCAGCAGCTTAGACAATGAGCAGTTCTTC

j_call: TRBJ1-2
d_call: TRBD1
clone_size: .
v_call: TRBV27
cdr3_aa: CASTTGSHGYTF
cdr3_nt: TGTGCCAGCACGACAGGGAGCCATGGCTACACCTTC

j_call: TRBJ2-1
d_call: TRBD1
clone_size: .
v_call: TRBV29-1
cdr3_aa: CSVGGTGLYNEQFF
cdr3_nt: TGCAGCGTCGGCGGGACAGGCCTATACAATGAGCAGTTCTTC

j_call: TRBJ2-3
d_call: TRBD2
clone_size: once
v_call: TRBV7-3
cdr3_aa: CASSLRVNVAGVTDTQYF
cdr3_nt: TGTGCCAGCAGCTTAAGGGTGAATGTCGCGGGAGTTACAGATACGCAGTATTTT